This TCR beta chain was captured by sequencing in a study of CD8 T cell repertoires and HIV-1 epitope variants. The overall study: Enriched T cells were co-cultured with equal numbers of autologous T cell-negative antigen-presenting cells.

Here immunoSEQ multiplex PCR was the method, and the copy in TCRdb shows in-frame clones only, minus some. In the table there are under 100,000 clones, roughly 80% of which are singletons. This clone occurred a few times. At the DNA level, this CDR3 is encoded by other sequences in the same sample as well. The V end was cut by 3 bases, the J end by 2 bases, with 7 bases between. The CDR3 is made up of 14 amino acids. Per the germline V gene, CDR1 is MDHEN and CDR2 is SYDVKM. The sequencing input was uncultured baseline CD8+ T cells from peripheral blood mononuclear cells (PBMCs). This sequence originates from a male donor with HIV. This chain connects TRBV28 to TRBJ2-2, with D perhaps matching TRBD2 (6 bases). Here the CDR3 reads CASSFGGNTGELFF. The CDR3 bases are TGTGCCAGCAGTTTCGGGGGTAACACCGGGGAGCTGTTTTTT.